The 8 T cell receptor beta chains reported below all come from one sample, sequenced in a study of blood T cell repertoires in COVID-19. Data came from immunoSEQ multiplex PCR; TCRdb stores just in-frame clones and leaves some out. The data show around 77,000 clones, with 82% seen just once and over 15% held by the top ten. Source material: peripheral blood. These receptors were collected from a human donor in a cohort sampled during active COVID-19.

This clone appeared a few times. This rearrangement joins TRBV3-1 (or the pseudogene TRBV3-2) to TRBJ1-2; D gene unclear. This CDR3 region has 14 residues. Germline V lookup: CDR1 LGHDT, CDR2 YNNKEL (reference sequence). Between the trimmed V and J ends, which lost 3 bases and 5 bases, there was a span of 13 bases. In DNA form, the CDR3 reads TGTGCCAGCAGCCACTCCGGACGGGGATATGGCTACACCTTC. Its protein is CASSHSGRGYGYTF.

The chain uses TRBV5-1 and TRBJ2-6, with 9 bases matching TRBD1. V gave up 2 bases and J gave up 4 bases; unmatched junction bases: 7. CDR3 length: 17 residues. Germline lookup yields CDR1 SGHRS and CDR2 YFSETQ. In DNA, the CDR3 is TGCGCCAGCAGCTTCACGACAGGGGGTACCGGGGCCAACGTCCTGACTTTC. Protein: CASSFTTGGTGANVLTF.

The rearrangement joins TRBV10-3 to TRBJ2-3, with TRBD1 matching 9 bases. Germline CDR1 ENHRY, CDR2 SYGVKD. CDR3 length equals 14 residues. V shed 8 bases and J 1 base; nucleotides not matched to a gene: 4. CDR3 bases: TGTGCCATCTCCCGGGACAGGGGCACAGATACGCAGTATTTT. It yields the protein CAISRDRGTDTQYF.

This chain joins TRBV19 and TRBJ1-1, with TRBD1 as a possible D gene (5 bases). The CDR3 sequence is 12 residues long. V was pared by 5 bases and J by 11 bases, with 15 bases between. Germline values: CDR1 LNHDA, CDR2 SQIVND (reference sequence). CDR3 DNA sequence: TGTGCCAGTAGTCCCCCTCCTGGGGCGGCTTTCTTT. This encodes CASSPPPGAAFF.

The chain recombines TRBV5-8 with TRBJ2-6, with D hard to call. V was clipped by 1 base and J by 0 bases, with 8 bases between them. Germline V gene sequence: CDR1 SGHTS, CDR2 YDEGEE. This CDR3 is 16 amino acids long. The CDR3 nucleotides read TGTGCCAGCAGCTTGTGGTCGAGCTCTGGGGCCAACGTCCTGACTTTC. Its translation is CASSLWSSSGANVLTF.

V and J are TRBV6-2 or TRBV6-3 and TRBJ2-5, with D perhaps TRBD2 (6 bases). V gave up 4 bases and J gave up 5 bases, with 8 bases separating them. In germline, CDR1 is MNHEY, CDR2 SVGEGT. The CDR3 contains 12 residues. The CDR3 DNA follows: TGTGCCAGCAGTTCCGCGGGGGAGACCCAGTACTTC. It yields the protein CASSSAGETQYF.

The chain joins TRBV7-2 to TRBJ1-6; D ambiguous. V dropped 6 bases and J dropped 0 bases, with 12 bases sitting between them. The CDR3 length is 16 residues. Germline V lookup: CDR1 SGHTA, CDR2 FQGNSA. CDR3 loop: CASRVAASSYNSPLHF. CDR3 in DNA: TGTGCCAGCAGGGTAGCAGCGAGCTCCTATAATTCACCCCTCCACTTT.

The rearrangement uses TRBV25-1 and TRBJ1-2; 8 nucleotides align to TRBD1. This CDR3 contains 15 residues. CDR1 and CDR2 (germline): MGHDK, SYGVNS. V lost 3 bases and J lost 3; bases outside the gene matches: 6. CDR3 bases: TGTGCCAGCAGTGATTACGGGACAGGAGACTATGGCTACACCTTC. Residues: CASSDYGTGDYGYTF.